The rows below give T cell receptor beta chains drawn from one sample of a study of regulatory T cells in long-lasting Graves disease. MiXCR, run by TCRdb on the multiplex PCR reads, gives a single entry per CDR3 protein. The sample has roughly 500,000 distinct CDR3 sequences; approximately 15% are singletons. The sample was also reused in another study, on T cells in Graves' hyperthyroidism and ophthalmopathy.

This specimen was peripheral blood mononuclear cells (PBMCs), taken at new diagnosis, from a patient treated with antithyroid drugs. Every receptor here comes from a young man with Graves disease. CDR3s include the opening cysteine and the closing phenylalanine or tryptophan. The order of the fields is clone size, D gene, V gene, J gene, CDR3 protein, CDR3 DNA. D genes are given only for firm matches. Only part of the rows carry a size: once, few, many, or a class if the clone is expanded.

few	.	TRBV5-4	TRBJ1-4	CASSGTGLNEKLFF	TGTGCCAGCAGCGGGACGGGACTTAATGAAAAACTGTTTTTT
.	TRBD2	TRBV19	TRBJ2-5	CATIGGRAGGETQYF	TGTGCCACCATAGGCGGGAGGGCCGGCGGAGAGACCCAGTACTTC
few	.	TRBV18	TRBJ2-1	CASSPPLGIWGNEQFF	TGTGCCAGCTCACCACCCTTAGGAATATGGGGCAATGAGCAGTTCTTC
.	.	TRBV19	TRBJ1-1	CASTIQVFGTEAFF	TGTGCCAGTACCATCCAAGTTTTCGGGACTGAAGCTTTCTTT
many	.	TRBV12-3/TRBV12-4	TRBJ1-4	CASSLEQEYGEKLFF	TGTGCCAGCAGTTTAGAGCAAGAGTATGGCGAAAAACTGTTTTTT
many	TRBD2	TRBV24-1	TRBJ2-1	CATSGGREVNNEQFF	TGTGCCACCTCCGGGGGGCGGGAGGTGAACAATGAGCAGTTCTTC
many	.	TRBV30	TRBJ2-7	CAWSVSRNREYEQYF	TGTGCCTGGAGTGTGTCCAGAAATAGAGAATACGAGCAGTACTTC
many	TRBD2	TRBV6-1	TRBJ2-1	CASGTGGPGEQFF	TGTGCCAGCGGGACGGGAGGGCCCGGTGAGCAGTTCTTC
.	TRBD1	TRBV7-9	TRBJ2-2	CASSLGWTGMAGELFF	TGTGCCAGCAGCTTAGGTTGGACAGGGATGGCCGGGGAGCTGTTTTTT
many	TRBD1	TRBV28	TRBJ2-1	CASSPSQRQGANEQFF	TGTGCCAGCAGTCCCTCCCAGAGACAGGGGGCCAATGAGCAGTTCTTC
many	.	TRBV30	TRBJ1-2	CAWSTGPGDGYTF	TGTGCCTGGAGTACCGGGCCAGGTGATGGCTACACCTTC
many	.	TRBV7-9	TRBJ2-1	CASSPLGEEQFF	TGTGCCAGCAGCCCCCTCGGGGAGGAGCAGTTCTTC
.	TRBD1	TRBV20-1	TRBJ1-1	CSAEGTGSLSGDTEAFF	TGCAGTGCTGAGGGGACAGGGTCCTTGTCGGGGGACACTGAAGCTTTCTTT
.	.	TRBV29-1	TRBJ1-2	CSVEIRSVSNYGYTF	TGCAGCGTTGAGATTAGGTCGGTATCTAACTATGGCTACACCTTC
many	.	TRBV20-1	TRBJ2-3	CSASSGASGDTQYF	TGCAGTGCTAGCTCCGGGGCGAGCGGAGATACGCAGTATTTT
.	.	TRBV20-1	TRBJ2-5	CSAIRDTGVETQYF	TGCAGTGCTATCCGGGACACTGGGGTAGAGACCCAGTACTTC
few	.	TRBV4-2	TRBJ2-1	CASSREGTGSNEQFF	TGTGCCAGCAGCCGGGAAGGCACCGGAAGCAATGAGCAGTTCTTC
many	.	TRBV18	TRBJ2-1	CASSPPDRGNEQFF	TGTGCCAGCTCACCACCAGACCGTGGCAATGAGCAGTTCTTC
few	TRBD2	TRBV20-1	TRBJ2-7	CSARTSGSPVYEQYF	TGCAGTGCTAGAACTAGCGGGAGCCCAGTCTACGAGCAGTACTTC